Listed below are T cell receptor beta chains from one sample, sequenced in a study of graft-versus-host responses after intestinal transplantation. These receptors have no known antigen. Libraries were prepared by immunoSEQ multiplex PCR; TCRdb keeps only in-frame clonotypes and omits some of them. The sample has approximately 88,000 clones, 90% seen once. This specimen was unstimulated CD4+ T cells sorted from spleen or lymph node cells, taken before intestinal transplant. The receptors come from a human donor who received an intestinal transplant. Both conserved end residues are part of each CDR3. A D gene is named only where the DNA matches it firmly. Size is stated for part of the rows, as once, few or many counts, or as a class when the clone is expanded.

TRBV10-3	TRBJ1-2	TRBD1	-	CAISSGQPYGYTF	TGTGCCATCAGTTCGGGACAGCCGTATGGCTACACCTTC
TRBV6-1	TRBJ2-3	TRBD1	-	CASTGQGADTQYF	TGTGCCAGCACCGGACAGGGGGCAGATACGCAGTATTTT
TRBV5-1	TRBJ2-7	-	-	CASSPLGRSSYEQYF	TGCGCCAGCAGCCCATTGGGGCGGAGCTCCTACGAGCAGTACTTC
TRBV18	TRBJ1-1	-	-	CATIGRTTEAFF	TGTGCCACCATTGGGAGAACCACTGAAGCTTTCTTT
TRBV18	TRBJ2-2	-	-	CASSPPLPGELFF	TGTGCCAGCTCACCCCCCCTCCCCGGGGAGCTGTTTTTT
TRBV11-2	TRBJ2-1	-	-	CASSPYRVEQFF	TGTGCCAGCAGCCCATACAGGGTGGAGCAGTTCTTC
TRBV2	TRBJ2-7	-	-	CASTGRQGGYEQYF	TGTGCCAGCACCGGGCGCCAGGGTGGGTACGAGCAGTACTTC
TRBV27	TRBJ1-4	TRBD1	-	CASSLARSTGGREKLFF	TGTGCCAGCAGTTTAGCCCGATCGACAGGGGGTAGAGAAAAACTGTTTTTT
TRBV5-1	TRBJ2-7	-	few	CASSLGAGPYEQYF	TGCGCCAGCAGCTTGGGTGCAGGCCCCTACGAGCAGTACTTC
TRBV29-1	TRBJ2-5	TRBD1	-	CSVDRGREVGTQYF	TGCAGCGTTGACAGGGGGCGCGAAGTAGGGACCCAGTACTTC
TRBV5-1	TRBJ1-1	TRBD1	-	CASRQGTGEVNTEAFF	TGCGCCAGCAGACAGGGGACAGGAGAGGTGAACACTGAAGCTTTCTTT